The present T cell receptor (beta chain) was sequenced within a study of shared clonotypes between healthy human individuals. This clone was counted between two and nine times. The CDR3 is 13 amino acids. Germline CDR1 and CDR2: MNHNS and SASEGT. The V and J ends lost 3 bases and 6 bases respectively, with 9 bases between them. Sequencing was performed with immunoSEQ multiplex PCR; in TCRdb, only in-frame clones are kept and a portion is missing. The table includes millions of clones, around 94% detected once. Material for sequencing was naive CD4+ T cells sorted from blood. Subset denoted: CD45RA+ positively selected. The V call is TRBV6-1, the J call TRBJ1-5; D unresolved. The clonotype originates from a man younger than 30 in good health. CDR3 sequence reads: CASSDDNSQPQHF. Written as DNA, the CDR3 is TGTGCCAGCAGTGATGACAACAGTCAGCCCCAGCATTTT.